The following is a T cell receptor (beta chain) sequence with its context. The data were obtained in a study of blood T cell repertoires in COVID-19. Between the trimmed V and J ends, which lost 6 bases and 8 bases, there was a span of 15 bases. Germline loops: CDR1 MNHEY, CDR2 SMNVEV (reference sequence). This CDR3 contains 13 residues. Measured with immunoSEQ multiplex PCR; TCRdb has only the in-frame clones, and not every one. Here the sample spans roughly 300,000 clones, more than 85% being singletons. The rearrangement uses TRBV27 and TRBJ2-3; TRBD1 is a possible D gene (5 bases). This clonotype was sampled from a woman between 25 and 40 years old who had recovered from COVID-19. The material sequenced was PBMCs or T cells enriched from blood (not recorded which). The CDR3 sequence: CASSKDRERTQYF. Written as DNA, the CDR3 is TGTGCCAGCAGCAAAGACAGAGAACGTACGCAGTATTTT.